This T cell receptor beta chain comes out of a study of radiotherapy plus CTLA-4 blockade in lung cancer. TCRdb's table, derived via immunoSEQ multiplex PCR, lists solely in-frame clones and lacks some. The sample includes tens of thousands of clones, approximately 80% of them seen just once. The germline V gene encodes CDR1 SGHRS and CDR2 YFSETQ. The V segment lost 1 base and the J segment 9 bases; nucleotides outside the gene matches: 11. This CDR3 is 16 amino acids long. The receptor's source is a human donor with non-small cell lung cancer that progressed on radiotherapy plus ipilimumab. Sequencing used peripheral blood, obtained from a patient treated with radiotherapy plus ipilimumab. The rearrangement uses TRBV5-1 and TRBJ2-1, with 9 bases aligning to TRBD2. This chain's CDR3 is CASSLSSAGGPLEQFF. Here the CDR3 DNA reads TGCGCCAGCAGCTTGTCCTCCGCGGGAGGGCCGCTTGAGCAGTTCTTC.